This T cell receptor (beta chain) originates from a study of TIL therapy for anti-PD-1-resistant metastatic lung cancer. Study overall: Most patients had lung adenocarcinoma. By whole-exome sequencing, median non-synonymous tumor mutation burden was approximately 1.6 mutations per megabase. Regarding the study as a whole: TIL clonotype persistence in blood showed no apparent association with response.

With regard to this clone: Its antigen remains unknown.

Time point: pre-treatment sample, taken before nivolumab and TIL therapy. Germline CDR1 reads WNHNN; CDR2 reads SYGVQD (reference sequence). CDR3 length: 13 amino acids. V was clipped by 4 bases and J by 4 bases, with 10 bases between them. The immunoSEQ assay was v3. Using immunoSEQ multiplex PCR, the repertoire was profiled, and TCRdb retains in-frame clones only, with some absent. There are about 59,000 clones in the sample; more than 60% occur only once, and 1.5% to 2% lies in the top ten. Sequenced material: blood, taken at baseline. The sequence came from a person between 25 and 80 years old with non-small cell lung cancer. The chain combines TRBV10-1 with TRBJ1-2, with D possibly matching TRBD1 (5 bases). CDR3 protein: CASSAWGSYGYTF. The CDR3 nucleotides are TGCGCCAGCAGTGCCTGGGGGAGCTATGGCTACACCTTC.